This T cell receptor beta chain originates from a study of blood T cell repertoires in COVID-19. Overall study: Sites in the United States, Italy and Spain provided acute and convalescent COVID-19 samples.

Clinical history reported by participants formed the basis on which cohorts were assigned. The method was immunoSEQ multiplex PCR; TCRdb's version includes in-frame clones alone and lacks a portion of them. The sample consists of about 260,000 clones, roughly 88% of them appearing once. Sequenced sample: PBMCs or T cells enriched from blood (not recorded which). This clonotype originated in a woman between 35 and 50 years old with acute COVID-19.

CDR3 bases: TGTGCCACCAGTGTCACAGGGGCCTACGAGCAGTACTTC. It is translated as CATSVTGAYEQYF. The chain recombines TRBV24-1 with TRBJ2-7; 7 nucleotides agree with TRBD1. V lost 5 bases to trimming and J lost 2 bases; unmatched junction nucleotides: 2. The CDR3 covers 13 residues. The germline gives CDR1 KGHDR, CDR2 SFDVKD.